Following are 8 T cell receptor beta chains from one sample sequenced in a study of CD8 T cells in ankylosing spondylitis. TCRdb used MiXCR to reprocess the 5' RACE reads, holding one entry per CDR3 protein. The sample consists of about 170,000 distinct CDR3 sequences, around 16% of them appearing once. Sequenced input: blood, either unsorted or a sorted T cell fraction (not recorded which). These TCRs come from a male donor with ankylosing spondylitis or in good health (not recorded which).

This clonotype has a single count. A single base separates this from a much larger clone, so it may be a read error. CDR3 amino acids: CSASRAEAFF. The CDR3 nucleotides read TGCAGTGCTAGTAGAGCCGAAGCTTTCTTT. The chain employs TRBV20-1 and TRBJ1-1, with unresolved D. Germline V gene sequence: CDR1 DFQATT, CDR2 SNEGSKA (reference sequence). Trimming stripped 3 bases from V and 8 bases from J, with 7 bases between. This CDR3 contains 10 residues.

In DNA, the CDR3 is TGTGCCAGCACCCGTAAGTCTGAGCAGTTCTTC. The encoded protein is CASTRKSEQFF. V gene TRBV6-5 combines with J gene TRBJ2-1; D ambiguous. There are 11 residues in the CDR3. Germline V gene lookup returns CDR1 MNHEY and CDR2 SVGAGI. V gave up 7 bases and J gave up 9 bases, with 10 bases separating them.

This clonotype appeared many times. The CDR3 sequence is CSARDSRPYGYTF. Here the CDR3 DNA reads TGCAGTGCTAGGGACTCCCGTCCCTATGGCTACACCTTC. The V and J genes are TRBV20-1 and TRBJ1-2, with D hard to call. Trimming removed 3 bases at V and 4 bases at J, with 12 bases between. Germline V gene lookup returns CDR1 DFQATT and CDR2 SNEGSKA (reference sequence). The CDR3 contains 13 residues.

As for this clonotype: Its ends do not fully match the called genes, so a read error is possible. The chain combines TRBV20-1 with TRBJ2-3; 10 bases line up with TRBD2. In germline, CDR1 is DFQATT, CDR2 SNEGSKA (reference sequence). The CDR3 is 16 residues long. The CDR3 reads CCAIIGLAESTDTQYF. The CDR3 coding sequence is TGCTGTGCTATTATTGGACTAGCGGAGAGCACAGATACGCAGTATTTT.

This clonotype was seen a few times. This chain uses TRBV11-3 with TRBJ2-1, with a possible D match to TRBD2 (6 bases). V lost 0 bases, J lost 0 bases, and 12 bases lay in between. Germline loops: CDR1 SGHNT, CDR2 YENEEA. CDR3 length: 17 residues. DNA of the CDR3: TGTGCCAGCAGCTTAGATCTCGGACTAAGCTCCTACAATGAGCAGTTCTTC. It is translated as CASSLDLGLSSYNEQFF.

This clonotype was seen ten or more times. The rearrangement uses TRBV28 and TRBJ1-5; TRBD1 matches at 7 bases. This CDR3 has 15 amino acids. V trimming: 4 bases; J trimming: 5 bases; junction bases outside the gene matches: 8. In germline, CDR1 is MDHEN, CDR2 SYDVKM. The CDR3 loop reads CASSSPLTGDQPQHF. The CDR3 bases are TGTGCCAGCAGTTCGCCGTTAACAGGGGATCAGCCCCAGCATTTT.

The chain is built from TRBV27 and TRBJ2-1, with D unclear. The V gene lost 3 bases and the J gene lost 0 bases, with 15 bases spanning the gap. Germline-derived CDR1 and CDR2 are MNHEY and SMNVEV (reference sequence). This CDR3 has 17 amino acids. The CDR3: CASSLRSPRSSYNEQFF. The CDR3 region has the DNA TGTGCCAGCAGTTTGCGCAGCCCCCGGAGCTCCTACAATGAGCAGTTCTTC.

This clonotype was seen a handful of times. V gene TRBV6-1 combines with J gene TRBJ1-5; a possible D gene is TRBD1 (6 bases). The CDR3 runs to 13 residues. Germline V gives CDR1 MNHNS, CDR2 SASEGT. Between the trimmed V and J ends, which lost 6 bases and 6 bases, there was a span of 12 bases. The CDR3: CASRRGAGQPQHF. Here the CDR3 DNA reads TGTGCCAGCAGGCGGGGGGCAGGTCAGCCCCAGCATTTT.